These T cell receptor beta chains were read from a single sample in a study of blood T cells in healthy people across ages. TCRdb fed the 5' RACE reads into MiXCR, producing one record per CDR3 protein. The sample holds over a million distinct CDR3 sequences; 40% to 50% are singletons and the top ten take 7.9%. Sequencing was done on a sample of blood. These receptors all stem from a woman aged 18 to 35 in good health. Each CDR3 is given with its conserved first and last residue. The order of the fields is V gene, D gene, clone size, J gene, CDR3 DNA, CDR3 protein. The D gene is left open where the match is weak. The size entry is marked missing in some rows and otherwise reads once, few, many or a size class.

TRBV27	NA	once	TRBJ2-7	TGTGCCAGCACAGGGGGGACTAGGGGAAAGTACGAGCAGTACTTC	CASTGGTRGKYEQYF
TRBV10-1	TRBD1	NA	TRBJ2-7	TGCGCCAGCAGCGCTGGACAGGGATGCGAGCAGTACTTC	CASSAGQGCEQYF
TRBV28	NA	NA	TRBJ2-2	TGTGCCAGCTCCGCCGAGGGGGCCGGGGAGCTGTTTTTT	CASSAEGAGELFF
TRBV20-1	TRBD2	NA	TRBJ2-7	TGCAGTGCTAGGGTCGGACTAGCGGGGGGCACCTACGAGCAGTACTTC	CSARVGLAGGTYEQYF
TRBV20-1	NA	NA	TRBJ2-7	TGCAGTGCTAGATGGGGGGCCCCACGGGAGGCCCAGTACTTC	CSARWGAPREAQYF
TRBV7-2	NA	NA	TRBJ2-1	TGTGCCAGCAGCTTATTAGCGTATGAGCAGTTCTTC	CASSLLAYEQFF
TRBV5-1	TRBD1	NA	TRBJ2-7	TGCGCCAGCAGCCCGGGGACAGAGATATCCTACGAGCAGTACTTC	CASSPGTEISYEQYF
TRBV3-1	NA	NA	TRBJ1-2	TGTGCCAGCAGCCAAGGACAGGCTAACTATGACTACACCTTC	CASSQGQANYDYTF
TRBV6-2/TRBV6-3	NA	once	TRBJ2-1	TGTGCCAGCAGTTACTCGATGTCGGGTGAGCAGTTCTTC	CASSYSMSGEQFF
TRBV7-9	NA	NA	TRBJ2-6	TGTGCCAGCAGCGTCGGACGTTACCCTGGGGCCAACGTCCTGACTTTC	CASSVGRYPGANVLTF
TRBV7-9	NA	NA	TRBJ1-5	TGTGCCAGCAGCCTTCTAGGGGCTGGACAGCCCCAGCATTTT	CASSLLGAGQPQHF
TRBV28	NA	NA	TRBJ1-1	TGTGCCAGCAGTTTCCTGCTGGTGAACACTGAAGCTTTCTTT	CASSFLLVNTEAFF
TRBV4-1	NA	NA	TRBJ1-5	TGCGCCAGCAGCCAAGATCAGGACCGACCAAATCAGCCCCAGCATTTT	CASSQDQDRPNQPQHF
TRBV28	TRBD2	NA	TRBJ2-3	TGTGCCAGCAGTCGGGGGGGGCTGGGCACAGATACGCAGTATTTT	CASSRGGLGTDTQYF
TRBV12-3/TRBV12-4	NA	few	TRBJ1-1	TGTGCCAGCAGTCCATATGGGGCACTAGAAGCTTTCTTT	CASSPYGALEAFF
TRBV29-1	NA	NA	TRBJ1-1	TGCAGCGTAGTATCGTTCTTGAACACTGAAGCTTTCTTT	CSVVSFLNTEAFF
TRBV6-1	NA	once	TRBJ1-5	TGTGCCAGCGAGGACTCCTTGGGCAATCAGCCCCAGCATTTT	CASEDSLGNQPQHF
TRBV3-1	TRBD2	NA	TRBJ2-5	TGTGCCAGCAGCCAAGACCGCGGGGGTCTGATTAATGAGCAGTACTTC	CASSQDRGGLINEQYF
TRBV4-1	NA	few	TRBJ2-7	TGCGCCAGCAGCCAAGAATGGTCCGGCGCTTTTTCCTACGAGCAGTACTTC	CASSQEWSGAFSYEQYF
TRBV11-1	TRBD2	NA	TRBJ2-4	TGTGCCAGCAGCCCCCTCGGGGCGGGGGTAGCCAAAAACATTCAGTACTTC	CASSPLGAGVAKNIQYF
TRBV19	NA	NA	TRBJ2-7	TGTGCCAGTAGTACAACACGTTCCTACGAGCAGTACTTC	CASSTTRSYEQYF
TRBV6-1	TRBD2	NA	TRBJ2-1	TGTGCCACAGGATGGACTAGCGGGAACAATGAGCAGTTCTTC	CATGWTSGNNEQFF
TRBV4-2	TRBD2	many	TRBJ2-1	TGTGCCAGCAGCCAAGAGGGGCTAGCGGGAGGGCCGGGGTTCTTC	CASSQEGLAGGPGFF
TRBV5-1	TRBD2	few	TRBJ2-7	TGCGCCAGCAGCTTTTACCTGACTAGCGGGAGGGCAGAGGAGCAGTACTTC	CASSFYLTSGRAEEQYF
TRBV20-1	NA	NA	TRBJ2-1	TGCAGTGCCCCGGTTCTCGGGCGGCGGCTCCCACGGGACAATGAGCGGTTCTTC	CSAPVLGRRLPRDNERFF
TRBV4-2	TRBD2	NA	TRBJ2-1	TGTGCCAGCAGCCTAGAGATTACTAGCGGGAGTGGGTACAATGAGCAGTTCTTC	CASSLEITSGSGYNEQFF
TRBV18	NA	NA	TRBJ1-2	TGTGCCAGCTCACCAACAATTGACATCTATGGCTACACCTTC	CASSPTIDIYGYTF
TRBV4-2	TRBD2	NA	TRBJ2-7	TGTGCCAGCAGCCAGGGACTAGGCTCCTACGAGCAGTACTTC	CASSQGLGSYEQYF
TRBV2	TRBD1	few	TRBJ2-5	TGTGCCAGCAACAAGGGACAGGCGGTCTTAGAGACCCAGTACTTC	CASNKGQAVLETQYF
TRBV7-8	NA	NA	TRBJ2-4	TGTGCCAGCAGCTTAGCGTCCAGGGTAGGGTCCAAAAACATTCAGTACTTC	CASSLASRVGSKNIQYF
TRBV12-3/TRBV12-4	TRBD1	NA	TRBJ1-2	TGTGCCAGCAGTAGGGGTGAGGGGGCAAGTGGCTACACCTTC	CASSRGEGASGYTF
TRBV5-1	TRBD1	NA	TRBJ2-7	TGCGCCAGCAGCTTAACGACAGGGGTTACCGACGAGCAGTACTTC	CASSLTTGVTDEQYF
TRBV5-1	NA	NA	TRBJ2-3	TGCGCCAGCAGGGACCTTGACGTGGCGCGTGGCACAGATACGCAGTATTTT	CASRDLDVARGTDTQYF
TRBV12-3/TRBV12-4	NA	NA	TRBJ2-5	TGTGCCAGCAGGAGGGGGGCGGAGTGGGAGACCCAGTACTTC	CASRRGAEWETQYF
TRBV18	NA	NA	TRBJ1-1	TGTGCCAGCTCACCAGGGGGTAATGAAGCTTTCTTT	CASSPGGNEAFF